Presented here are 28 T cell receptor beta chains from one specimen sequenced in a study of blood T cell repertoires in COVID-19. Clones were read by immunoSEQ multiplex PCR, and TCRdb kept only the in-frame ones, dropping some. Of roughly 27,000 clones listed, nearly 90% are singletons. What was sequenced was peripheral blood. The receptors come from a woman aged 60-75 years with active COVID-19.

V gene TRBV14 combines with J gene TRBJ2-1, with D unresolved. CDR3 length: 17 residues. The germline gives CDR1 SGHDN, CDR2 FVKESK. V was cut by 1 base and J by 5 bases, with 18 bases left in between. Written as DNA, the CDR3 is TGTGCCAGCAGCCAAGGACTGTTCCCGGAGAAGGACAATGAGCAGTTCTTC. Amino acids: CASSQGLFPEKDNEQFF.

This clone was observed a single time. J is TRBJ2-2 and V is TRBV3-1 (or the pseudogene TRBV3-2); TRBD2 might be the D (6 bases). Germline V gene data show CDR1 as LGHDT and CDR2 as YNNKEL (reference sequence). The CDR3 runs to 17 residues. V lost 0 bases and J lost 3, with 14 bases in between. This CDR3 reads CASSQERRELDTGELFF. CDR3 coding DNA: TGTGCCAGCAGCCAAGAACGCCGGGAGTTAGACACCGGGGAGCTGTTTTTT.

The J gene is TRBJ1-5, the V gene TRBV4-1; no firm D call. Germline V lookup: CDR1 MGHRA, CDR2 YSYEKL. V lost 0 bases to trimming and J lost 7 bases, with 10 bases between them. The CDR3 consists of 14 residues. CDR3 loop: CASSQDNGGQPQHF. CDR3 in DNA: TGCGCCAGCAGCCAAGATAATGGTGGCCAGCCCCAGCATTTT.

The CDR3 loop is CSPTGGLAGVYNEQFF. The CDR3 DNA is TGCAGCCCCACGGGAGGGCTAGCGGGCGTTTACAATGAGCAGTTCTTC. The genes are TRBV29-1 and TRBJ2-1; 8 bases map to TRBD2. The CDR3 runs 16 residues. Trimming cost V 8 bases and J 4 bases; bases outside gene matches: 16. Germline lookup yields CDR1 SQVTM and CDR2 ANQGSEA.

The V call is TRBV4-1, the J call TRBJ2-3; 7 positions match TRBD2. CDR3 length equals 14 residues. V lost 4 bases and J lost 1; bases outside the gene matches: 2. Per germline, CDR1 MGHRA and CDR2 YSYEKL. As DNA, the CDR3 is TGCGCCAGCAGCCGAACTAGCGGCACAGATACGCAGTATTTT. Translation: CASSRTSGTDTQYF.

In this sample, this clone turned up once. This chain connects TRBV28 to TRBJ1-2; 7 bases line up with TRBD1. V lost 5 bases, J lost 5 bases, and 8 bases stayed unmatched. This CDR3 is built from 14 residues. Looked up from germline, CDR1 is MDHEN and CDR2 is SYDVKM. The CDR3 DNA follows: TGTGCCAGCAGTCCTCAACAGGGGTGGTATGGCTACACCTTC. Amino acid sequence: CASSPQQGWYGYTF.

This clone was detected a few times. The CDR3 coding sequence is TGCAGCGTTGATGTGGGCAGGGGAACGCCGGGCTCTGGAAACACCATATATTTT. As protein: CSVDVGRGTPGSGNTIYF. The chain uses TRBV29-1 and TRBJ1-3, with D possibly being TRBD1 (6 bases). CDR1 is SQVTM, CDR2 ANQGSEA, per germline. This CDR3 is built from 18 residues. V was clipped by 3 bases and J by 0 bases, with 21 bases between them.

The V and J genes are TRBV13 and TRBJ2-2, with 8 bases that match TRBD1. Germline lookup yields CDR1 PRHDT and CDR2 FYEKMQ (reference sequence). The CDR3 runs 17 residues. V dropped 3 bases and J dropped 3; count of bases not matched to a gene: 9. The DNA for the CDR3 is TGTGCCAGCAGCTTTATTTATGGACAGGGAGACACCGGGGAGCTGTTTTTT. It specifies CASSFIYGQGDTGELFF.

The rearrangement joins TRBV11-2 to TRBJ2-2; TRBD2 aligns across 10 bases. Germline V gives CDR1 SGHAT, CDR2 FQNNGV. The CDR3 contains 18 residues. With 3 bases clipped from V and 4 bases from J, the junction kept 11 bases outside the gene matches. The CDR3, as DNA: TGTGCCAGCAGCTTGATTAGGGGCACTAGCGGGACCACCGGGGAGCTGTTTTTT. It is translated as CASSLIRGTSGTTGELFF.

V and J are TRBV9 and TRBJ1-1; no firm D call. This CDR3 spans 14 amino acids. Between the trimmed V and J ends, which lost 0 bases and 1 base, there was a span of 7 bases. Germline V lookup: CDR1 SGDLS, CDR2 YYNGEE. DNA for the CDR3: TGTGCCAGCAGCGTAGTTCCAGGGAACACTGAAGCTTTCTTT. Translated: CASSVVPGNTEAFF.

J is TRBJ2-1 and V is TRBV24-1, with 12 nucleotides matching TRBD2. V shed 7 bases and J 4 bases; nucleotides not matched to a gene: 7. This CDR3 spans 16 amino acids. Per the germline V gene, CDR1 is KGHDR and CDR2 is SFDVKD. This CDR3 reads CATSQPTSGGYNEQFF. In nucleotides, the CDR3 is TGTGCCACCAGCCAGCCGACTAGCGGGGGATACAATGAGCAGTTCTTC.

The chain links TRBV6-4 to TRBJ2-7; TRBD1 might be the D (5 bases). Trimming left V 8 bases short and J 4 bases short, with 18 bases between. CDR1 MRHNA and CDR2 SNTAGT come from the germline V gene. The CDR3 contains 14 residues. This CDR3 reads CASRPQGPVYEQYF. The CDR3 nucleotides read TGTGCCAGCCGGCCCCAGGGTCCCGTGTACGAGCAGTACTTC.

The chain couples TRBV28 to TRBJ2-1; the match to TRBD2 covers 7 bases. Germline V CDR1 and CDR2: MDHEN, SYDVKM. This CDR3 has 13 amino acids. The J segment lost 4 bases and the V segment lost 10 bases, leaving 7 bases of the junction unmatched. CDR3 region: CATGLTGYNEQFF. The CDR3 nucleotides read TGTGCCACGGGACTAACGGGATACAATGAGCAGTTCTTC. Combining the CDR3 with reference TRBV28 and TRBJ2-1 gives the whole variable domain DVKVTQSSRYLVKRTGEKVFLECVQDMDHENMFWYRQDPGLGLRLIYFSYDVKMKEKGDIPEGYSVSREKKERFSLILESASTNQTSMYLCATGLTGYNEQFFGPGTRLTVL.

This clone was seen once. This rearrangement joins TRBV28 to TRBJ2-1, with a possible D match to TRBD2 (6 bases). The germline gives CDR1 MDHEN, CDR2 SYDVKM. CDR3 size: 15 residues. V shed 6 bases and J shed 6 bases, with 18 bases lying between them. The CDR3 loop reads CASSQAGIGVNEQFF. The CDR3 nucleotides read TGTGCCAGCAGCCAGGCGGGAATTGGGGTCAATGAGCAGTTCTTC.

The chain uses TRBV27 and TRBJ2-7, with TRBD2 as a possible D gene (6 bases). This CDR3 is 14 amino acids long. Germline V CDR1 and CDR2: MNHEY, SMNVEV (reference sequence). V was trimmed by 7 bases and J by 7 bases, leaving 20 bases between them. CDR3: CASMEGVEFGEQYF. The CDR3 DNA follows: TGTGCCAGCATGGAGGGCGTGGAGTTTGGAGAGCAGTACTTC.

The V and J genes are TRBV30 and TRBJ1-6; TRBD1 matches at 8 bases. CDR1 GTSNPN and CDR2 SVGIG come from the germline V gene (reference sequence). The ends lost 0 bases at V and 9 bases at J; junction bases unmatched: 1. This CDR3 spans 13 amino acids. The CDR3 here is CAWSVTGGSPLHF. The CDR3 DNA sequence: TGTGCCTGGAGTGTAACAGGGGGTTCACCCCTCCACTTT.

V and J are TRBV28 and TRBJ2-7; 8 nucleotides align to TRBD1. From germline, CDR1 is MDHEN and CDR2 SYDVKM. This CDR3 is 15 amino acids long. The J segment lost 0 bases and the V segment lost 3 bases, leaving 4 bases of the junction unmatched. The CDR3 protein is CASSLDRDSSYEQYF. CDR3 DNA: TGTGCCAGCAGTTTGGACAGGGATAGCTCCTACGAGCAGTACTTC.

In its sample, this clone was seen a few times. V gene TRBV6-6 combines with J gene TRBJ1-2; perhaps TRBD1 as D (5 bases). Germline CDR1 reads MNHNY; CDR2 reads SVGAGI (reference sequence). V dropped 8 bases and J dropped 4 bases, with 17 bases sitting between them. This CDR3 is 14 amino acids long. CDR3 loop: CASLPDSPIYGYTF. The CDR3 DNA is TGTGCCAGCCTCCCCGACAGTCCAATCTATGGCTACACCTTC.

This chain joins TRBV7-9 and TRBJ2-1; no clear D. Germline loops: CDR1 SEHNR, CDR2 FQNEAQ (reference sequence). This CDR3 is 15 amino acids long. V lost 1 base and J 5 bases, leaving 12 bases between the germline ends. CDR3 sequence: CASSLVRGPDNEQFF. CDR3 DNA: TGTGCCAGCAGCTTAGTTCGAGGTCCGGACAATGAGCAGTTCTTC. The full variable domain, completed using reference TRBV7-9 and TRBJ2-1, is DTGVSQNPRHKITKRGQNVTFRCDPISEHNRLYWYRQTLGQGPEFLTYFQNEAQLEKSRLLSDRFSAERPKGSFSTLEIQRTEQGDSAMYLCASSLVRGPDNEQFFGPGTRLTVL.

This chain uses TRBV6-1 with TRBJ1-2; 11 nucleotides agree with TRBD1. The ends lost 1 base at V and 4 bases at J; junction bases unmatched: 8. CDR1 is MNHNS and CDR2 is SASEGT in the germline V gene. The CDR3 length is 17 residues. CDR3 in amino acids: CASSEEGQGVWVYGYTF. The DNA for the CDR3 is TGTGCCAGCAGTGAAGAGGGACAGGGGGTATGGGTCTATGGCTACACCTTC.

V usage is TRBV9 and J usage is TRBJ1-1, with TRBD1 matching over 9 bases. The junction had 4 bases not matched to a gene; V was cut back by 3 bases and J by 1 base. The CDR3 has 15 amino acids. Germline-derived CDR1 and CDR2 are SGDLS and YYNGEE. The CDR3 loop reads CASSERDRANTEAFF. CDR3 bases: TGTGCCAGCAGCGAACGGGACAGGGCGAACACTGAAGCTTTCTTT.

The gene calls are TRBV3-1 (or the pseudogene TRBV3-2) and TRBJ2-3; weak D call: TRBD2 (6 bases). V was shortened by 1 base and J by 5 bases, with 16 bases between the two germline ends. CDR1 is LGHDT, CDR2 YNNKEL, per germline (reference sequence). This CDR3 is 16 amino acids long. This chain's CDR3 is CASSQGRSLAIDTQYF. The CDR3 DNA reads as TGTGCCAGCAGCCAAGGTCGGTCCCTAGCGATAGATACGCAGTATTTT.

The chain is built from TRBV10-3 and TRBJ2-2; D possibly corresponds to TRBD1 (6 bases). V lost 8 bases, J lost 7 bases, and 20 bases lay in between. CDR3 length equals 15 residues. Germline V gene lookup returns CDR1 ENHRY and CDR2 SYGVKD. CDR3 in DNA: TGTGCCATCGGGGGCGCGCCTCCACCCGGCGGGGAGCTGTTTTTT. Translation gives CAIGGAPPPGGELFF.

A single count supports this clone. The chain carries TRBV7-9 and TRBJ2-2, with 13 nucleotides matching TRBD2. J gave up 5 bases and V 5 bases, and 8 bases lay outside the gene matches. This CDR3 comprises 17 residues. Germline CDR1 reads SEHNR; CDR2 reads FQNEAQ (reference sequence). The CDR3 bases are TGTGCCAGCAGCCCCGGACTAGCGGGAGTCGGGACCGGGGAGCTGTTTTTT. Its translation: CASSPGLAGVGTGELFF.

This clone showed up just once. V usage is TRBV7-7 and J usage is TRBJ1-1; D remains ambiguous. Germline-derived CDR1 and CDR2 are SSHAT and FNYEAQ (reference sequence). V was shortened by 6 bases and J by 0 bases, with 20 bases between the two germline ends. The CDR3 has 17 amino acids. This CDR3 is CASSTQVYGEMNTEAFF. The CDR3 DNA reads TGTGCCAGCAGTACCCAGGTATATGGGGAGATGAACACTGAAGCTTTCTTT.

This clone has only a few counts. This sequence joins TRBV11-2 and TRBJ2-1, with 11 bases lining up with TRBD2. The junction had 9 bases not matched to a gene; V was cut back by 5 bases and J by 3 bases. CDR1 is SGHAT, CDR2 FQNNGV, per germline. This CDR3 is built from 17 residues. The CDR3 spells CASSPSGTSGDYNEQFF. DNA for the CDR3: TGTGCCAGCAGCCCATCCGGGACTAGCGGAGACTACAATGAGCAGTTCTTC. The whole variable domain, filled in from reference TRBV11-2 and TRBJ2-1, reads EAGVAQSPRYKIIEKRQSVAFWCNPISGHATLYWYQQILGQGPKLLIQFQNNGVVDDSQLPKDRFSAERLKGVDSTLKIQPAKLEDSAVYLCASSPSGTSGDYNEQFFGPGTRLTVL.

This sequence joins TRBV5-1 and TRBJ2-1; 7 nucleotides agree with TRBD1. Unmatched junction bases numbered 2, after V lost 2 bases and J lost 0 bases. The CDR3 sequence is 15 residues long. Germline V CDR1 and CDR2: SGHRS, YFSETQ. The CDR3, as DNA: TGCGCCAGCAGCTTAGGGGACAGCTCCTACAATGAGCAGTTCTTC. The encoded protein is CASSLGDSSYNEQFF.

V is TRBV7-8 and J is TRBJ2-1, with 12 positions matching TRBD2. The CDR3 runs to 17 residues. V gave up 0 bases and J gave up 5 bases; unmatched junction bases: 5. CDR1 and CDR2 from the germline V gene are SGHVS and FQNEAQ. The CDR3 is CASSLARLAGGNNEQFF. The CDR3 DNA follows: TGTGCCAGCAGCTTAGCGCGGCTAGCGGGAGGGAACAATGAGCAGTTCTTC.